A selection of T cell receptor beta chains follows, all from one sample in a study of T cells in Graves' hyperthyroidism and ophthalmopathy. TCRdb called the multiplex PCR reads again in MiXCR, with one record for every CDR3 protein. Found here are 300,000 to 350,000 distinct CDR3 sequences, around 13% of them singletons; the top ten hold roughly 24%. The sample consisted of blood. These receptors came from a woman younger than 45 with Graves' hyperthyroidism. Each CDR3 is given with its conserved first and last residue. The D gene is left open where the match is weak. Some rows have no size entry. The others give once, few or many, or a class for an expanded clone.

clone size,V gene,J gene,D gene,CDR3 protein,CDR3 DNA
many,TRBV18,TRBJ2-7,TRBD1,CASSPRDRGEQYF,TGTGCCAGCTCACCCCGGGACAGGGGCGAGCAGTACTTC
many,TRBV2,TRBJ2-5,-,CASSEPQPFRRGAPEETQYF,TGTGCCAGCAGTGAACCACAGCCCTTCCGGAGAGGGGCTCCCGAAGAGACCCAGTACTTC
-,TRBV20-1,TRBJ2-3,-,CSASPYLLASTDTQYF,TGCAGTGCTAGCCCCTATCTTCTCGCTAGCACAGATACGCAGTATTTT
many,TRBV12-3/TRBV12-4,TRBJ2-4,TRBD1,CASSRDRGNIQYF,TGTGCCAGCAGCCGGGACAGGGGGAACATTCAGTACTTC
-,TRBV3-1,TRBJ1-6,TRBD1,CASSQETGGNSPLHF,TGTGCCAGCAGCCAGGAGACAGGGGGGAATTCACCCCTCCACTTT
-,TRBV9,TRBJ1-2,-,CASSPEGLEVYGYTF,TGTGCCAGCAGCCCCGAGGGGCTAGAGGTCTATGGCTACACCTTC
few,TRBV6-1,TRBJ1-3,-,CASSQTPNSGNTIYF,TGTGCCAGCAGCCAAACGCCGAACTCTGGAAACACCATATATTTT
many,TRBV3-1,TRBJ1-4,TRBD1,CASSQGQDGFNEKLFF,TGTGCCAGCAGCCAGGGACAGGATGGCTTCAATGAAAAACTGTTTTTT
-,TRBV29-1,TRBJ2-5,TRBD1,CSVGQGGQTQYF,TGCAGCGTGGGACAGGGGGGACAGACCCAGTACTTC
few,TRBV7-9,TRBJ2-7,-,CASSRRLDNFYEQYF,TGTGCCAGCAGCCGCCGGCTAGATAACTTCTACGAGCAGTACTTC
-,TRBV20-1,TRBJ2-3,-,CSAKLSKGFGTDTQYF,TGCAGTGCTAAACTTTCGAAGGGTTTTGGCACAGATACGCAGTATTTT
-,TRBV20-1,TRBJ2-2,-,CSASNQGEVGELFF,TGCAGTGCTAGTAACCAGGGGGAGGTCGGGGAGCTGTTTTTT
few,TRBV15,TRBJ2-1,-,CATSRGWAPYNEQFF,TGTGCCACCAGCAGGGGTTGGGCTCCTTACAATGAGCAGTTCTTC
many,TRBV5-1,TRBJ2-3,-,CASSLGVAPPWPDTQYF,TGCGCCAGCAGCTTAGGGGTTGCCCCACCATGGCCAGATACGCAGTATTTT
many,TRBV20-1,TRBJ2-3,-,CSARIEGATIPDTQYF,TGCAGTGCTAGGATCGAGGGAGCAACAATCCCAGATACGCAGTATTTT
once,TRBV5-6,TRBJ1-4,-,CASSLFRYMDEKLFF,TGTGCCAGCAGCTTGTTTCGCTACATGGACGAAAAACTGTTTTTT
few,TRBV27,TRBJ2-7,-,CASSLRWGERNYEQYF,TGTGCCAGCAGTCTACGTTGGGGGGAAAGGAACTACGAGCAGTACTTC
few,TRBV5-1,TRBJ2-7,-,CASSHGDPSDEQYF,TGCGCCAGCAGCCACGGCGACCCGAGCGACGAGCAGTACTTC
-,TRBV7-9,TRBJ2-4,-,CASSYGTDIQYF,TGTGCCAGCAGTTACGGGACCGACATTCAGTACTTC
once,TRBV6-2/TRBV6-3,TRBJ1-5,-,CASSRPSARARNQPQHF,TGTGCCAGCAGTCGTCCGTCCGCGAGGGCCAGAAACCAGCCCCAGCATTTT
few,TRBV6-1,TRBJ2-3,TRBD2,CASTMTSGGGQYF,TGTGCCAGCACCATGACTAGCGGGGGCGGGCAGTATTTT
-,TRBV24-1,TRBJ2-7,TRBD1,CATSEGTGSRYEQYF,TGTGCCACCAGTGAAGGGACAGGGAGTAGGTACGAGCAGTACTTC
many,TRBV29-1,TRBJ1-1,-,CSVEDGKMNTEAFF,TGCAGCGTTGAAGATGGGAAAATGAACACTGAAGCTTTCTTT
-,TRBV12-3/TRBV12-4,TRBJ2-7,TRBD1,CASSPRGQGRNEQYF,TGTGCCAGCAGTCCTCGGGGACAGGGGAGGAACGAGCAGTACTTC
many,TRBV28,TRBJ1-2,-,CASSFPPGGPIYGYTF,TGTGCCAGCAGTTTTCCTCCTGGGGGGCCGATCTATGGCTACACCTTC
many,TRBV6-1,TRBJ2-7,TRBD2,CASTQGGSGSYEQYF,TGTGCCAGCACCCAGGGAGGTAGCGGGAGCTACGAGCAGTACTTC
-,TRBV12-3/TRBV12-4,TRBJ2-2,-,CASYPVPGELVF,TGTGCCAGCTATCCTGTACCCGGGGAGCTGGTTTTT
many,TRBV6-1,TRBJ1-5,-,CATGTANQPQHF,TGTGCCACAGGGACCGCCAATCAGCCCCAGCATTTT
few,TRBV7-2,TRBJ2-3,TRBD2,CASSFSGRAIDTQYF,TGTGCCAGCAGCTTTAGCGGGAGGGCCATAGATACGCAGTATTTT
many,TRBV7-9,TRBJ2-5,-,CASSLVAQETQYF,TGTGCCAGCAGCTTAGTGGCGCAAGAGACCCAGTACTTC
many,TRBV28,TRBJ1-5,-,CATHTSGRGQPQHF,TGTGCCACCCATACTTCTGGGCGAGGACAGCCCCAGCATTTT
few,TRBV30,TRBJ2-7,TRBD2,CASSLREALGYEQYF,TGTGCCTCCAGTCTGCGGGAGGCGCTCGGCTACGAGCAGTACTTC
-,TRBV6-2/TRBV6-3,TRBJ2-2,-,CASRSANTGELFF,TGTGCCAGCAGATCCGCAAACACCGGGGAGCTGTTTTTT
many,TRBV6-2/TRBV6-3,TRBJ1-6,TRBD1,CASSPGQGIGNSPLHF,TGTGCCAGCAGTCCGGGACAGGGGATTGGTAATTCACCCCTCCACTTT
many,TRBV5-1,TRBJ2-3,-,CASREASSTDTQYF,TGCGCCAGCAGGGAAGCCTCTAGCACAGATACGCAGTATTTT
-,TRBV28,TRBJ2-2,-,CASSFQRGHTGELFF,TGTGCCAGCAGTTTTCAGAGGGGACACACCGGGGAGCTGTTTTTT
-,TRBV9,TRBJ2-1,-,CASSAAAYQVYNEQFF,TGTGCCAGCAGCGCTGCCGCCTACCAGGTATACAATGAGCAGTTCTTC
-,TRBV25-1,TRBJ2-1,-,CASSDPTAYNEQFF,TGTGCCAGCAGTGATCCAACAGCCTACAATGAGCAGTTCTTC
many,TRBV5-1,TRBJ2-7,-,CASSFGGSGVEQYF,TGCGCCAGCAGCTTTGGCGGCTCCGGGGTTGAGCAGTACTTC
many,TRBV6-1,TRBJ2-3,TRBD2,CASIRSGTVTDTQYF,TGTGCCAGCATCCGGAGCGGGACTGTCACAGATACGCAGTATTTT
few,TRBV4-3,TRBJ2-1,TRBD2,CASSQARGTSSGEQFF,TGCGCCAGCAGCCAAGCCCGTGGGACTAGCTCGGGTGAGCAGTTCTTC
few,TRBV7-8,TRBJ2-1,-,CASSLDDSLNEQFF,TGTGCCAGCAGCTTAGACGACTCTCTCAATGAGCAGTTCTTC
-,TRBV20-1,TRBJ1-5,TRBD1,CSARRGQGSQPQHF,TGCAGTGCTAGGCGCGGACAGGGGTCTCAGCCCCAGCATTTT
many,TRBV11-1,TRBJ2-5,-,CASSLATTVQETQYF,TGTGCCAGCAGCTTAGCGACGACGGTCCAAGAGACCCAGTACTTC
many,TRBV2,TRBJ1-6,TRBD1,CASSELGDRGDSPLHF,TGTGCCAGCAGTGAATTGGGGGACAGGGGCGATTCACCCCTCCACTTT
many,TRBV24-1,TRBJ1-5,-,CATSGWGNQPQHF,TGTGCCACCAGTGGTTGGGGGAATCAGCCCCAGCATTTT
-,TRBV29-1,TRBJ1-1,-,CSGGGGGLTEAFF,TGCAGTGGGGGGGGGGGGGGCCTGACTGAAGCTTTCTTT
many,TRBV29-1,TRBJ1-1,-,CSHDGAGVKAFF,TGCAGCCATGACGGGGCAGGGGTTAAAGCTTTCTTT
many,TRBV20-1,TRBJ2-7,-,CSAMKRGGYEQYF,TGCAGTGCTATGAAGCGAGGGGGCTACGAGCAGTACTTC
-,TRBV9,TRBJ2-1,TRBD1,CASSTRQGSYNEQFF,TGTGCCAGCAGCACGAGACAGGGATCCTACAATGAGCAGTTCTTC
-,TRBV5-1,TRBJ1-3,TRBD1,CASSVGQQGTGNTIYF,TGCGCCAGCAGCGTTGGACAACAGGGGACTGGAAACACCATATATTTT
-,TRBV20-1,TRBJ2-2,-,CSARGFERGSLVGELFF,TGCAGTGCTAGGGGCTTTGAGAGGGGTAGTTTAGTGGGGGAGCTGTTTTTT
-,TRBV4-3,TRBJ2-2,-,CASSLNKGGAGELFF,TGCGCCAGCAGTTTAAACAAAGGGGGGGCCGGGGAGCTGTTTTTT
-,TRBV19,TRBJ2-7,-,CASSMTEYEQYF,TGTGCCAGTAGTATGACAGAGTACGAGCAGTACTTC
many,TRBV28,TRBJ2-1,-,CASRKTGLAYNEQFF,TGTGCCAGCAGAAAGACAGGCCTTGCCTACAATGAGCAGTTCTTC
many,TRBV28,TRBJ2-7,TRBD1,CASSDQGAPYEQYF,TGTGCCAGCAGTGATCAGGGGGCCCCCTACGAGCAGTACTTC
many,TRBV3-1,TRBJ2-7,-,CASSQDAGRYYEQYF,TGTGCCAGCAGCCAAGATGCTGGGCGATACTACGAGCAGTACTTC
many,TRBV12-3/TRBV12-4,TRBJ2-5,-,CASTPYWQETQYF,TGTGCCAGCACCCCGTACTGGCAAGAGACCCAGTACTTC